These 32 T cell receptor beta chains share one sample of origin, sequenced in a study of shared clonotypes between healthy human individuals. Sequencing was performed with immunoSEQ multiplex PCR; in TCRdb, only in-frame clones are kept and a portion is missing. Seen here are 2 million to 2.5 million clones, nearly 97% observed once, and the top ten hold less than 0.15%. Sequences were obtained from naive CD4+ T cells sorted from blood. The subset here: CD45RA+ positively selected. The receptors were gathered from a man in his late teens or twenties in good health.

The rearrangement links TRBV19 to TRBJ1-2; 9 bases map to TRBD1. The V and J ends lost 5 bases and 8 bases, in that order; junction bases with no gene match: 9. The CDR3 runs 14 residues. The germline CDR1 and CDR2 sequences are LNHDA and SQIVND (reference sequence). CDR3 region: CASSLGTGMGGYTF. CDR3 DNA sequence: TGTGCCAGTAGTCTGGGGACAGGGATGGGCGGCTACACCTTC.

The V call is TRBV10-1, the J call TRBJ2-1; 7 bases agree with TRBD2. V lost 4 bases to trimming and J lost 5 bases; unmatched junction nucleotides: 5. The CDR3 consists of 14 residues. Germline-derived CDR1 and CDR2 are WNHNN and SYGVQD (reference sequence). The CDR3 loop reads CASSGAGVNNEQFF. The CDR3 DNA is TGCGCCAGCAGTGGGGCGGGAGTGAACAATGAGCAGTTCTTC.

This rearrangement joins TRBV6-1 to TRBJ1-1, with D maybe TRBD1 (6 bases). CDR3 length: 14 amino acids. V shed 7 bases and J shed 0 bases, with 12 bases lying between them. From germline, CDR1 is MNHNS and CDR2 SASEGT. CDR3 DNA: TGTGCCAGCAAATCGGGACACCTGAACACTGAAGCTTTCTTT. Translated: CASKSGHLNTEAFF.

This clone was seen a single time. This sequence joins TRBV5-1 and TRBJ2-1; no reliable D call. This CDR3 has 14 residues. Trimming pared 3 bases from V and 3 bases from J, leaving 10 bases between. CDR1 and CDR2 from the germline V gene are SGHRS and YFSETQ. This CDR3 is CASSWASDYNEQFF. The CDR3 nucleotides are TGCGCCAGCAGCTGGGCTAGTGACTACAATGAGCAGTTCTTC.

The V gene is TRBV6-4, the J gene TRBJ1-3; TRBD1 is a possible D gene (5 bases). The V and J ends lost 6 bases and 2 bases respectively, with 11 bases between them. The CDR3 has 14 residues. Per the germline V gene, CDR1 is MRHNA and CDR2 is SNTAGT. CDR3 nucleotides: TGTGCCAGCAGGTCGGGACTGGCTGGAAACACCATATATTTT. It encodes CASRSGLAGNTIYF.

This chain links TRBV2 with TRBJ1-4, with TRBD1 as a possible D gene (5 bases). This CDR3 is built from 15 residues. V was clipped by 6 bases and J by 5 bases, with 16 bases between them. CDR1 is SNHLY, CDR2 FYNNEI, per germline. CDR3 loop: CASRRDGNANEKLFF. Here the CDR3 DNA reads TGTGCCAGCAGGAGGGACGGCAATGCGAATGAAAAACTGTTTTTT.

A word on this clone: Other DNA sequences within the sample encode an identical CDR3. CDR3 amino acids: CAWSGGMNTEAFF. The DNA of the CDR3 is TGTGCCTGGAGTGGTGGAATGAACACTGAAGCTTTCTTT. This chain links TRBV30 with TRBJ1-1; D is ambiguous. The CDR3 runs 13 residues. In germline, CDR1 is GTSNPN, CDR2 SVGIG (reference sequence). The ends were cut back, 1 base at V and 0 bases at J, with 6 bases in the middle.

Turning to this clone: Other DNA sequences in the same sample also yield this CDR3. This sequence joins TRBV30 and TRBJ1-1; no firm D call. CDR3 length: 13 residues. Germline V gene lookup returns CDR1 GTSNPN and CDR2 SVGIG (reference sequence). V was pared by 3 bases and J by 1 base, with 9 bases between. CDR3 region: CAWSVRTNTEAFF. In nucleotides, the CDR3 is TGTGCCTGGAGCGTGCGGACGAACACTGAAGCTTTCTTT.

This clone has only one observation. This rearrangement joins TRBV5-4 to TRBJ1-1; D is undetermined. From germline, CDR1 is SGHNT and CDR2 YYREEE (reference sequence). The CDR3 has 14 amino acids. V shed 2 bases and J shed 5 bases, with 13 bases lying between them. The DNA of the CDR3 is TGTGCCAGCAGCTTTCCCACAGACAAGACTGAAGCTTTCTTT. This codes for CASSFPTDKTEAFF.

The V and J genes are TRBV29-1 and TRBJ1-1; no firm D call. Trimming took off 6 bases at V and 4 bases at J, with 15 bases between the two ends. This CDR3 is 13 amino acids long. Germline CDR1 reads SQVTM; CDR2 reads ANQGSEA. The CDR3 here is CSVLRPLSTEAFF. CDR3 DNA sequence: TGCAGCGTCCTCAGGCCCCTGAGCACTGAAGCTTTCTTT.

The chain is built from TRBV5-4 and TRBJ1-2; 8 bases are a match to TRBD1. CDR3 size: 17 residues. The J segment lost 3 bases and the V segment lost 0 bases, leaving 10 bases of the junction unmatched. Germline CDR1 and CDR2: SGHNT and YYREEE (reference sequence). The CDR3 DNA follows: TGTGCCAGCAGCTTGGGCCAGGGGGCGTTGAAACACTATGGCTACACCTTC. Amino acid sequence: CASSLGQGALKHYGYTF.

This chain connects TRBV6-6 to TRBJ2-7; no clear D gene. This CDR3 contains 14 residues. CDR1 and CDR2 (germline): MNHNY, SVGAGI (reference sequence). V lost 0 bases and J 0 bases, leaving 6 bases between the germline ends. CDR3 sequence (DNA): TGTGCCAGCAGTTACTCGATAAGCTCCTACGAGCAGTACTTC. This translates into CASSYSISSYEQYF.

The chain uses TRBV2 and TRBJ1-6; a possible D gene is TRBD1 (5 bases). Germline assignment: CDR1 SNHLY and CDR2 FYNNEI. V was cut by 3 bases and J by 9 bases, with 15 bases left in between. CDR3 length equals 15 residues. The CDR3 reads CASSDNPPGGSPLHF. In DNA form, the CDR3 reads TGTGCCAGCAGTGATAATCCCCCGGGGGGTTCACCCCTCCACTTT.

The chain is built from TRBV5-1 and TRBJ1-4, with D perhaps matching TRBD1 (5 bases). V lost 4 bases to trimming and J lost 0 bases, with 13 bases between them. Germline CDR1 and CDR2: SGHRS and YFSETQ. This CDR3 has 16 amino acids. The CDR3 here is CASSLGPLSTNEKLFF. The CDR3 nucleotides read TGCGCCAGCAGCCTGGGACCGCTATCAACTAATGAAAAACTGTTTTTT.

The chain combines TRBV7-2 with TRBJ2-5; 9 bases are shared with TRBD2. The CDR3 is made up of 16 amino acids. V lost 0 bases, J lost 1 base, and 3 bases stayed unmatched. Germline CDR1 and CDR2: SGHTA and FQGNSA. CDR3 bases: TGTGCCAGCAGCTTAGCTTGGCGGGAGGGCCAAGAGACCCAGTACTTC. Translation: CASSLAWREGQETQYF.

The chain combines TRBV5-8 with TRBJ1-3; 7 bases are a match to TRBD1. From germline, CDR1 is SGHTS and CDR2 YDEGEE. V lost 5 bases to trimming and J lost 2 bases; unmatched junction nucleotides: 10. The CDR3 runs 16 residues. CDR3 coding DNA: TGTGCCAGCAGTCAACGACAGGGCGCAACTGGAAACACCATATATTTT. As protein: CASSQRQGATGNTIYF.

The chain is built from TRBV6-4 and TRBJ1-5; a weak D match, TRBD1 (6 bases). Germline lookup yields CDR1 MRHNA and CDR2 SNTAGT. Trimming pared 2 bases from V and 10 bases from J, leaving 15 bases between. CDR3 length equals 14 residues. The CDR3 coding sequence is TGTGCCAGCAGTGACGGGTGGGGGGCTAGCCCCCAGCATTTT. It specifies CASSDGWGASPQHF.

The CDR3 spells CASSTQGQGGSEKLFF. In nucleotides, the CDR3 is TGCGCCAGCAGCACACAAGGACAGGGCGGTAGTGAAAAACTGTTTTTT. This rearrangement joins TRBV5-1 to TRBJ1-4, with 8 bases matching TRBD1. The V gene's germline CDR1 is SGHRS and CDR2 YFSETQ. The J segment lost 7 bases and the V segment lost 4 bases, leaving 12 bases of the junction unmatched. The CDR3 runs to 16 residues.

As for this clone: The sample has other DNA sequences that encode this CDR3 too. The chain joins TRBV11-2 to TRBJ2-7, with D unresolved. The germline gives CDR1 SGHAT, CDR2 FQNNGV. This CDR3 has 11 amino acids. The V and J ends lost 6 bases and 3 bases respectively, with 6 bases between them. Here the CDR3 DNA reads TGTGCCAGCAGTCCCCTCTACGAGCAGTACTTC. This codes for CASSPLYEQYF.

This clone was detected only once. The chain links TRBV4-2 to TRBJ2-1; D unresolved. Per germline, CDR1 LGHNA and CDR2 YNFKEQ. CDR3 length: 14 amino acids. V lost 2 bases and J 3 bases, leaving 8 bases between the germline ends. The CDR3 bases are TGTGCCAGCAGCCAACTGTCCAACTACAATGAGCAGTTCTTC. Translating gives CASSQLSNYNEQFF.

V gene TRBV5-1 combines with J gene TRBJ2-2; weak D call: TRBD1 (6 bases). The germline V and J ends were trimmed by 4 bases and 0 bases, with 13 bases remaining between them. The CDR3 extends over 16 amino acids. From germline, CDR1 is SGHRS and CDR2 YFSETQ. CDR3 DNA: TGCGCCAGCAGCATCGCAGGGGCTCCGAACACCGGGGAGCTGTTTTTT. Translated: CASSIAGAPNTGELFF.

This clone was picked up one time. The chain joins TRBV7-2 to TRBJ2-6; D is unresolved. This CDR3 spans 14 amino acids. Deletions cut 10 bases from V and 0 bases from J, with 10 bases between. Germline CDR1 and CDR2: SGHTA and FQGNSA. CDR3 coding DNA: TGTGCCACCCACCCGGGCTCTGGGGCCAACGTCCTGACTTTC. Residues: CATHPGSGANVLTF. The whole variable domain, filled in from reference TRBV7-2 and TRBJ2-6, reads GAGVSQSPSNKVTEKGKDVELRCDPISGHTALYWYRQSLGQGLEFLIYFQGNSAPDKSGLPSDRFSAERTGGSVSTLTIQRTQQEDSAVYLCATHPGSGANVLTFGAGSRLTVL.

V and J are TRBV30 and TRBJ1-4; D is perhaps TRBD1 (6 bases). The germline gives CDR1 GTSNPN, CDR2 SVGIG (reference sequence). There are 14 residues in the CDR3. The ends were cut back, 3 bases at V and 8 bases at J, with 16 bases in the middle. CDR3 DNA sequence: TGTGCCTGGAGGAGGGGGGGGTTAGGAGAAAAACTGTTTTTT. It specifies CAWRRGGLGEKLFF.

This chain joins TRBV2 and TRBJ2-7; 7 bases align to TRBD2. This CDR3 has 14 residues. The V and J ends lost 3 bases and 4 bases, in that order; junction bases with no gene match: 6. Germline loops: CDR1 SNHLY, CDR2 FYNNEI. CDR3 in amino acids: CASSDPASGYEQYF. CDR3 nucleotides: TGTGCCAGCAGTGACCCGGCTAGCGGATACGAGCAGTACTTC.

The J gene is TRBJ2-1, the V gene TRBV9; D gene ambiguous. Trimming left V 0 bases short and J 7 bases short, with 8 bases between. The CDR3 sequence is 13 residues long. Per germline, CDR1 SGDLS and CDR2 YYNGEE. CDR3: CASSVDIRNEQFF. CDR3 bases: TGTGCCAGCAGCGTAGACATCCGGAATGAGCAGTTCTTC. The whole variable domain, filled in from reference TRBV9 and TRBJ2-1, reads DSGVTQTPKHLITATGQRVTLRCSPRSGDLSVYWYQQSLDQGLQFLIQYYNGEERAKGNILERFSAQQFPDLHSELNLSSLELGDSALYFCASSVDIRNEQFFGPGTRLTVL.

The genes are TRBV5-4 and TRBJ2-3; weak D call: TRBD1 (7 bases). V lost 4 bases, J lost 4 bases, and 13 bases lay in between. The CDR3 is made up of 14 amino acids. Looked up from germline, CDR1 is SGHNT and CDR2 is YYREEE (reference sequence). In DNA, the CDR3 is TGTGCCAGCAGCCCCCAGGGGGAGGCAGATACGCAGTATTTT. The encoded protein is CASSPQGEADTQYF.

The chain combines TRBV6-1 with TRBJ1-5; maybe TRBD1 (6 bases). V was clipped by 2 bases and J by 5 bases, with 10 bases between them. Germline CDR1 MNHNS, CDR2 SASEGT. The CDR3 contains 14 residues. This CDR3 reads CASSEQGKDQPQHF. The CDR3, as DNA: TGTGCCAGCAGTGAACAGGGGAAAGATCAGCCCCAGCATTTT.

The chain recombines TRBV28 with TRBJ1-5; a weak D match, TRBD1 (5 bases). This CDR3 spans 15 amino acids. CDR1 is MDHEN and CDR2 is SYDVKM in the germline V gene. Trimming shortened V by 8 bases and J by 2 bases, and 16 bases separated the two germline ends. The CDR3 is CASSSKGVGNQPQHF. CDR3 sequence (DNA): TGTGCCAGCTCCTCAAAAGGGGTGGGCAATCAGCCCCAGCATTTT.

This chain uses TRBV27 with TRBJ1-5, with 10 bases identical to TRBD1. CDR3 length: 14 residues. Germline V gene sequence: CDR1 MNHEY, CDR2 SMNVEV (reference sequence). J was trimmed by 5 bases and V by 5 bases; bases with no gene match: 3. As DNA, the CDR3 is TGTGCCAGCAGTGAGGACAGGGGGGATCAGCCCCAGCATTTT. Its protein product is CASSEDRGDQPQHF.

V is TRBV10-3 and J is TRBJ1-5; possibly TRBD1 for D (5 bases). Germline loops: CDR1 ENHRY, CDR2 SYGVKD. CDR3 length: 12 residues. Trimming took 6 bases from V and 5 from J, leaving 8 bases between them. The CDR3 DNA is TGTGCCATCAGCGGAGGGGATCAGCCCCAGCATTTT. This translates into CAISGGDQPQHF.

The chain recombines TRBV5-1 with TRBJ2-1; D is undetermined. The CDR3 is made up of 12 amino acids. Germline values: CDR1 SGHRS, CDR2 YFSETQ. The germline V and J ends were trimmed by 0 bases and 5 bases, with 3 bases remaining between them. In DNA form, the CDR3 reads TGCGCCAGCAGCTTGGCCCACAATGAGCAGTTCTTC. Its protein product is CASSLAHNEQFF.

As concerns this clone: The same CDR3 can be traced to other DNA sequences in this sample. The V and J genes are TRBV18 and TRBJ2-5; D is possibly TRBD1 (6 bases). CDR1 and CDR2 (germline): KGHSH, LQKENI. V lost 6 bases and J 2 bases, leaving 10 bases between the germline ends. The CDR3 is 13 residues long. The CDR3 spells CASSPGTQETQYF. In DNA, the CDR3 is TGTGCCAGCTCGCCCGGGACACAAGAGACCCAGTACTTC.